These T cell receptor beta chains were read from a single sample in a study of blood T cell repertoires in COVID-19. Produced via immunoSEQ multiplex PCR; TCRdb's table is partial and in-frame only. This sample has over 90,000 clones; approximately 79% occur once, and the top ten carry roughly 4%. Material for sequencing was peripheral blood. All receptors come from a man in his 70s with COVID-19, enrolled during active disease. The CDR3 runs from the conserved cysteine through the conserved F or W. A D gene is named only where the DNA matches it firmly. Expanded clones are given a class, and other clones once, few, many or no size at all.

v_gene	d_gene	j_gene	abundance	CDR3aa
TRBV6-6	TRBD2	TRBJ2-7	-	CASSPSKTLAGGPSEQYF
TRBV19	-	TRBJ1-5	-	CASSINLDQPQHF
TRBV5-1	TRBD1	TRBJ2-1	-	CASSLTTGVGNNEQFF
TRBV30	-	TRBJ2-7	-	CAWETGSYEQYF
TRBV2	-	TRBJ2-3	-	CASSEEARGSTDTQYF
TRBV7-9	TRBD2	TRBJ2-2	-	CASSFYGTGGTGELFF
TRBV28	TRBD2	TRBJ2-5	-	CASSFPLAGLRETQYF
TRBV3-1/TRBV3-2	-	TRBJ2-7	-	CASSPSPEQYF
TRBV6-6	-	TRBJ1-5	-	CASSSFGTLSNQPQHF
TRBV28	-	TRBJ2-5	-	CASSLWGQGTETQYF
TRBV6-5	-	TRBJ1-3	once	CASSFTYSGNTIYF
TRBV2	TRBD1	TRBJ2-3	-	CASSSQTGGPDTQYF
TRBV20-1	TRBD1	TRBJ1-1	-	CSASPQGGAEAFF